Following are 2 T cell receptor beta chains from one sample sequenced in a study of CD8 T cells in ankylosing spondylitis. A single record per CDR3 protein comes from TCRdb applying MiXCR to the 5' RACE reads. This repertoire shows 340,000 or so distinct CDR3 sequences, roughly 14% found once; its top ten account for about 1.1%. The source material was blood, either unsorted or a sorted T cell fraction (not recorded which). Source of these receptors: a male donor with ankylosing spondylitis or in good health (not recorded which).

CDR3 DNA sequence: TGTGCCAGCAGCCCGTATCAGGGCCTAAACGGGAATGAGCAGTTCTTC. It codes for CASSPYQGLNGNEQFF. This chain uses TRBV12-3 or TRBV12-4 with TRBJ2-1; D perhaps matches TRBD1 (5 bases). Trimming took off 6 bases at V and 7 bases at J, with 22 bases between the two ends. The CDR3 contains 16 residues.

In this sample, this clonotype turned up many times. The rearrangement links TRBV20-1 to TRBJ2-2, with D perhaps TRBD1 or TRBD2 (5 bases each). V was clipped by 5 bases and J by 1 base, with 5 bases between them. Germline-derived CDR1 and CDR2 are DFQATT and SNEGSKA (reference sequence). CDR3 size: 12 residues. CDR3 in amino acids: CSAGGNTGELFF. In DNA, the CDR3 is TGCAGTGCTGGGGGGAACACCGGGGAGCTGTTTTTT.